Sequencing of this T cell receptor (beta chain) was carried out in a study of shared clonotypes between healthy human individuals. Looking at the study overall: CD4 naive and CD4 memory each took three plates per donor, while CD8 naive took two and CD8 memory one.

Study-wide findings and caveats: Naive CD4 clonotypes were shared across a handful of donors at roughly 4.6%. Owing to a small donor count, the genetic and exposure-history diversity represented was limited.

The germline V gene encodes CDR1 SGHAT and CDR2 FQDESV (reference sequence). V lost 3 bases and J 4 bases, leaving 7 bases between the germline ends. The CDR3 extends over 13 amino acids. As concerns this clone: The antigen remains unidentified.

Sequenced by immunoSEQ multiplex PCR; TCRdb stores in-frame clones only, minus some. The sample has 2 million to 3 million clones, approximately 94% seen once. The chain is built from TRBV11-1 and TRBJ2-1; D unclear. Input material: naive CD4+ T cells from PBMCs. Subset given: CD45RA+ positively selected. The sequence was obtained from a man aged 18 to 29 in good health. Some clones in this sample may be carry-over from other donors' samples. CDR3 sequence reads: CASSFSEYNEQFF. The CDR3, as DNA: TGTGCCAGCAGCTTCTCAGAATACAATGAGCAGTTCTTC.